This is a list of T cell receptor beta chains from one sample in a study of shared T cell receptors in the human thymus. The data were produced by immunoSEQ multiplex PCR, yet TCRdb's version contains in-frame clones alone and is incomplete. The data hold 550,000 to 800,000 clones, with 80% to 90% observed a single time. The same sample was also studied in work on human thymus T cells.

Material: thymocytes. The source of these receptors is a girl less than two years old with a congenital heart defect. Each CDR3 is given with its conserved first and last residue. The order of the fields is CDR3 length, J gene, clone size, D gene, V gene, CDR3 DNA, CDR3 protein. A D gene is named only where the DNA matches it firmly. Only some rows state a clone size, as once, few, many or a class for expanded clones.

cdr3_length: 15; j_call: TRBJ1-1; clone_size: .; d_call: .; v_call: TRBV6-5; cdr3_nt: TGTGCCAGCAGCCGACAGGCAGGGGCGGGCACTGAAGCTTTCTTT; cdr3_aa: CASSRQAGAGTEAFF
cdr3_length: 14; j_call: TRBJ2-5; clone_size: .; d_call: TRBD1; v_call: TRBV5-6; cdr3_nt: TGTGCCAGCGGACACAGGGGCCCCCAAGAGACCCAGTACTTC; cdr3_aa: CASGHRGPQETQYF
cdr3_length: 13; j_call: TRBJ1-1; clone_size: .; d_call: .; v_call: TRBV2; cdr3_nt: TGTGCCAGCCCCCGCGCACGATTCATTGAAGCTTTCTTT; cdr3_aa: CASPRARFIEAFF
cdr3_length: 15; j_call: TRBJ1-1; clone_size: .; d_call: .; v_call: TRBV6-1; cdr3_nt: TGTGCCAGCAGCCCAGCCGGACAGATAGGCACTGAAGCTTTCTTT; cdr3_aa: CASSPAGQIGTEAFF
cdr3_length: 13; j_call: TRBJ1-6; clone_size: .; d_call: .; v_call: TRBV6-5; cdr3_nt: TGTGCCAGCAGACCAGGGGTATGGTCACCCCTCCACTTT; cdr3_aa: CASRPGVWSPLHF
cdr3_length: 17; j_call: TRBJ1-1; clone_size: once; d_call: TRBD1; v_call: TRBV6-1; cdr3_nt: TGTGCCAGCAGTGGCACCGAACCAGGGGGAGAGAACACTGAAGCTTTCTTT; cdr3_aa: CASSGTEPGGENTEAFF
cdr3_length: 15; j_call: TRBJ2-1; clone_size: .; d_call: TRBD2; v_call: TRBV9; cdr3_nt: TGTGCCAGCAGCGTAGACGGGGGGAACTTCAATGAGCAGTTCTTC; cdr3_aa: CASSVDGGNFNEQFF
cdr3_length: 16; j_call: TRBJ2-5; clone_size: .; d_call: TRBD1; v_call: TRBV5-1; cdr3_nt: TGCGCCAGCAGCTCCTTTGGGACAGACTATGGAGAGACCCAGTACTTC; cdr3_aa: CASSSFGTDYGETQYF
cdr3_length: 17; j_call: TRBJ1-3; clone_size: .; d_call: .; v_call: TRBV7-9; cdr3_nt: TGTGCCAGCAGCTTAGTGGGTCGGAGCTCCTCTGGAAACACCATATATTTT; cdr3_aa: CASSLVGRSSSGNTIYF
cdr3_length: 16; j_call: TRBJ2-1; clone_size: .; d_call: TRBD2; v_call: TRBV9; cdr3_nt: TGTGCCAGCAGCCCTGTAGCGGGGGTCTCCTACAATGAGCAGTTCTTC; cdr3_aa: CASSPVAGVSYNEQFF
cdr3_length: 17; j_call: TRBJ2-3; clone_size: .; d_call: .; v_call: TRBV13; cdr3_nt: TGTGCCAGCAGCTTATCGGCCGGGGGGCCCCGCACAGATACGCAGTATTTT; cdr3_aa: CASSLSAGGPRTDTQYF
cdr3_length: 16; j_call: TRBJ2-2; clone_size: once; d_call: .; v_call: TRBV5-4; cdr3_nt: TGTGCCAGCAGCTCCCCCCTGGGCGTAAACACCGGGGAGCTGTTTTTT; cdr3_aa: CASSSPLGVNTGELFF
cdr3_length: 14; j_call: TRBJ1-3; clone_size: .; d_call: .; v_call: TRBV15; cdr3_nt: TGTGCCACCAGCCCGGCAGGGGTTGGAAACACCATATATTTT; cdr3_aa: CATSPAGVGNTIYF
cdr3_length: 15; j_call: TRBJ1-4; clone_size: few; d_call: .; v_call: TRBV5-4; cdr3_nt: TGTGCCAGCAGCCTCGAGGGTGGGCCAAATGAAAAACTGTTTTTT; cdr3_aa: CASSLEGGPNEKLFF
cdr3_length: 15; j_call: TRBJ2-1; clone_size: .; d_call: .; v_call: TRBV6-1; cdr3_nt: TGTGCCAGCAGTGAAAGAGGGTACACCTACAATGAGCAGTTCTTC; cdr3_aa: CASSERGYTYNEQFF
cdr3_length: 18; j_call: TRBJ2-3; clone_size: .; d_call: .; v_call: TRBV6-1; cdr3_nt: TGTGCCAGCAGTGACCTTCAACTGATCAGGGCCGTAACAGATACGCAGTATTTT; cdr3_aa: CASSDLQLIRAVTDTQYF
cdr3_length: 15; j_call: TRBJ2-3; clone_size: .; d_call: .; v_call: TRBV6-4; cdr3_nt: TGTGCCACTCGTCGACAGGTGCTTGGCACAGATACGCAGTATTTT; cdr3_aa: CATRRQVLGTDTQYF
cdr3_length: 16; j_call: TRBJ2-1; clone_size: .; d_call: TRBD1; v_call: TRBV5-1; cdr3_nt: TGCGCCAGCAGCTTAAGACGGGACAGGGCATACAATGAGCAGTTCTTC; cdr3_aa: CASSLRRDRAYNEQFF
cdr3_length: 17; j_call: TRBJ2-3; clone_size: .; d_call: TRBD1; v_call: TRBV4-3; cdr3_nt: TGCGCCAGCAGCCATCCCCCCCGGACAGGGGGTGCAGATACGCAGTATTTT; cdr3_aa: CASSHPPRTGGADTQYF
cdr3_length: 13; j_call: TRBJ2-7; clone_size: few; d_call: .; v_call: TRBV5-1; cdr3_nt: TGCGCCAGCAGCGGGACACAGAACTACGAGCAGTACTTC; cdr3_aa: CASSGTQNYEQYF